These T cell receptor beta chains were read from a single sample in a study of blood T cell repertoires in COVID-19. Using immunoSEQ multiplex PCR, the repertoire was profiled, and TCRdb retains in-frame clones only, with some absent. The table records 270,000 or so clones, 82% of them present only once. Material for sequencing was peripheral blood. The receptors originated from a woman under 30 with acute or convalescent COVID-19. CDR3s include the opening cysteine and the closing phenylalanine or tryptophan. D genes are given only for firm matches. The size of a clone is reported for some rows only, either as once, few or many, or as a class for expanded clones.

D gene	V gene	clone size	J gene	CDR3 protein	CDR3 DNA
NA	TRBV4-1	NA	TRBJ2-1	CASSQEKPTAGEQFF	TGCGCCAGCAGCCAAGAAAAACCCACAGCAGGTGAGCAGTTCTTC
TRBD1	TRBV28	once	TRBJ1-4	CASSLSGQPVSEFF	TGTGCCAGCAGTTTATCGGGACAGCCCGTCTCCGAGTTTTTT
NA	TRBV29-1	NA	TRBJ1-1	CSVEKGRGPGQNTEAFF	TGCAGCGTTGAAAAGGGCAGGGGCCCAGGTCAGAACACTGAAGCTTTCTTT
NA	TRBV7-9	NA	TRBJ1-2	CASSLDGGRANYGYTF	TGTGCCAGCAGCTTAGATGGAGGCCGAGCTAACTATGGCTACACCTTC
TRBD1	TRBV29-1	NA	TRBJ2-7	CSVVGTVTYEQYF	TGCAGCGTTGTGGGGACAGTTACCTACGAGCAGTACTTC
TRBD2	TRBV7-9	few	TRBJ2-1	CASSPAGLAWNEQFF	TGTGCCAGCAGCCCAGCGGGACTAGCGTGGAATGAGCAGTTCTTC
NA	TRBV5-1	NA	TRBJ1-1	CASSFGTEAFF	TGCGCCAGCAGCTTCGGCACTGAAGCTTTCTTT
TRBD1	TRBV19	NA	TRBJ1-1	CASRERQGGNTEAFF	TGTGCCAGTAGGGAAAGACAGGGGGGGAACACTGAAGCTTTCTTT
TRBD2	TRBV18	NA	TRBJ2-5	CASSPQGSGSLTQYF	TGTGCCAGCTCACCACAGGGTAGCGGGAGTTTAACCCAGTACTTC
NA	TRBV4-2	NA	TRBJ1-1	CASSQDQGGGNTEAFF	TGTGCCAGCAGCCAAGATCAAGGGGGGGGGAACACTGAAGCTTTCTTT
TRBD2	TRBV5-4	NA	TRBJ2-3	CASSLGLAVRTDTQYF	TGTGCCAGCAGTCTAGGACTAGCGGTCCGCACAGATACGCAGTATTTT
TRBD2	TRBV14	NA	TRBJ2-2	CASSQPAWRGSIGELFF	TGTGCCAGCAGCCAACCCGCGTGGCGGGGGTCAATCGGGGAGCTGTTTTTT
NA	TRBV3-1/TRBV3-2	NA	TRBJ2-7	CASSLQLTYEQYF	TGTGCCAGCAGCCTCCAACTCACCTACGAGCAGTACTTC
TRBD1	TRBV6-2/TRBV6-3	few	TRBJ2-2	CASSMTGDWNTGELFF	TGTGCCAGCAGTATGACAGGGGACTGGAACACCGGGGAGCTGTTTTTT
TRBD2	TRBV2	NA	TRBJ2-1	CATVPTSGYNEQFF	TGTGCCACCGTCCCAACTAGCGGCTACAATGAGCAGTTCTTC
NA	TRBV7-9	NA	TRBJ1-1	CASSFGYGGEAFF	TGTGCCAGCAGCTTTGGTTACGGTGGTGAAGCTTTCTTT
TRBD1	TRBV6-2/TRBV6-3	NA	TRBJ1-2	CASSSQNPGTGIYGYTF	TGTGCCAGCAGTTCTCAAAACCCCGGGACAGGGATATATGGCTACACCTTC
TRBD1	TRBV5-1	NA	TRBJ1-2	CASSLSETRDRRNYGYTF	TGCGCCAGCAGCTTGAGCGAAACCCGGGACAGGAGGAACTATGGCTACACCTTC
NA	TRBV5-5	few	TRBJ2-1	CASSRTGLPSGNEQFF	TGTGCCAGCAGCAGAACAGGGCTGCCGTCAGGCAATGAGCAGTTCTTC
TRBD1	TRBV5-5	NA	TRBJ2-2	CASSLEDRAGELFF	TGTGCCAGCAGCTTGGAGGACAGGGCCGGGGAGCTGTTTTTT
NA	TRBV6-5	NA	TRBJ2-7	CASSYSRTYEQYF	TGTGCCAGCAGTTATTCCAGAACCTACGAGCAGTACTTC
NA	TRBV23-1	few	TRBJ1-5	CASSQRGDGNSNQPQHF	TGCGCCAGCAGTCAAAGGGGTGACGGAAATAGCAATCAGCCCCAGCATTTT
NA	TRBV18	NA	TRBJ1-6	CASSPDTGSSSPLHF	TGTGCCAGCTCACCCGACACAGGGTCGTCTTCACCCCTCCACTTT
NA	TRBV5-8	NA	TRBJ1-1	CASSPSSGRRVTEAFF	TGTGCCAGCAGCCCAAGTAGCGGCCGGAGAGTAACTGAAGCTTTCTTT
TRBD2	TRBV6-2/TRBV6-3	NA	TRBJ2-1	CASSRPGEGRFLANEQFF	TGTGCCAGCAGCCGACCGGGGGAGGGCCGTTTTTTGGCCAATGAGCAGTTCTTC
NA	TRBV7-2	few	TRBJ1-2	CASSLRGGGFGYGYTF	TGTGCCAGCAGCTTGAGGGGAGGGGGGTTTGGCTATGGCTACACCTTC
NA	TRBV7-9	NA	TRBJ1-2	CASSLATVANYGYTF	TGTGCCAGCAGCTTAGCTACAGTCGCTAACTATGGCTACACCTTC
TRBD2	TRBV29-1	NA	TRBJ2-7	CSVGGTSNEQYF	TGCAGCGTTGGGGGGACTAGTAACGAGCAGTACTTC
NA	TRBV27	NA	TRBJ1-1	CASSLSIPGKKTEAFF	TGTGCCAGCAGTTTATCGATCCCGGGGAAAAAGACTGAAGCTTTCTTT
NA	TRBV3-1/TRBV3-2	NA	TRBJ2-1	CASSPPIIASYNEQFF	TGTGCCAGCAGCCCTCCAATTATAGCCTCCTACAATGAGCAGTTCTTC
NA	TRBV20-1	NA	TRBJ1-5	CSASRQYLYSNQPQHF	TGCAGTGCTAGTAGACAGTACCTGTATAGCAATCAGCCCCAGCATTTT
NA	TRBV29-1	NA	TRBJ1-2	CSHQEGNLRGDGYTF	TGCAGCCACCAAGAGGGTAACCTGCGGGGGGATGGCTACACCTTC
TRBD2	TRBV28	once	TRBJ2-1	CASTLGAGGWGNEQFF	TGTGCCAGCACCCTGGGGGCGGGAGGCTGGGGCAATGAGCAGTTCTTC
NA	TRBV14	NA	TRBJ2-7	CASSQAGVMLVAYEQYF	TGTGCCAGCAGCCAAGCCGGGGTTATGCTAGTTGCCTACGAGCAGTACTTC
NA	TRBV28	few	TRBJ1-6	CASSLHAGGSPLHF	TGTGCCAGCAGTTTACATGCAGGAGGGTCACCCCTCCACTTT
NA	TRBV7-2	once	TRBJ1-2	CASSLTDYYGYTF	TGTGCCAGCAGCTTAACAGATTACTATGGCTACACCTTC
TRBD2	TRBV3-1/TRBV3-2	NA	TRBJ2-3	CASSLRAGVDTQYF	TGTGCCAGCAGCCTAAGAGCGGGAGTCGATACGCAGTATTTT
TRBD1	TRBV19	NA	TRBJ2-1	CASNPTTGPPGGEQFF	TGTGCCAGCAATCCGACAACAGGCCCCCCAGGGGGTGAGCAGTTCTTC
TRBD1	TRBV6-1	NA	TRBJ1-2	CASSERGTSPRQGRLYGYTF	TGTGCCAGCAGTGAAAGGGGGACGAGCCCCCGACAGGGGCGCCTCTATGGCTACACCTTC
NA	TRBV6-5	once	TRBJ2-7	CASSYAPSYEQYF	TGTGCCAGCAGTTACGCTCCCAGCTACGAGCAGTACTTC
NA	TRBV4-2	NA	TRBJ1-6	CASSKEPRGYNSPLHF	TGTGCCAGCAGCAAGGAGCCTAGGGGATATAATTCACCCCTCCACTTT
NA	TRBV29-1	NA	TRBJ2-7	CSVEVLEGHEQYF	TGCAGCGTTGAAGTGCTAGAGGGCCACGAGCAGTACTTC